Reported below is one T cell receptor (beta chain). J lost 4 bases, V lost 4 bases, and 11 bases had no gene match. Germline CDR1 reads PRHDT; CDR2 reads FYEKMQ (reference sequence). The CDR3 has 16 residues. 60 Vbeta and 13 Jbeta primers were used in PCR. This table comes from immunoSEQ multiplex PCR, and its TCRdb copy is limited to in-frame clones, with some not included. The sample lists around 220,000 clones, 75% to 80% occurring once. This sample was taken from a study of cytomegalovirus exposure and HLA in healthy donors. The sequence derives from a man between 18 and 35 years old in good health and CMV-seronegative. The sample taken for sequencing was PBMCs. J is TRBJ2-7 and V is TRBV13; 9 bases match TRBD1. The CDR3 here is CASSSAFDRGRYEQYF. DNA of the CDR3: TGTGCCAGCAGCTCCGCCTTTGACAGGGGGAGGTACGAGCAGTACTTC.